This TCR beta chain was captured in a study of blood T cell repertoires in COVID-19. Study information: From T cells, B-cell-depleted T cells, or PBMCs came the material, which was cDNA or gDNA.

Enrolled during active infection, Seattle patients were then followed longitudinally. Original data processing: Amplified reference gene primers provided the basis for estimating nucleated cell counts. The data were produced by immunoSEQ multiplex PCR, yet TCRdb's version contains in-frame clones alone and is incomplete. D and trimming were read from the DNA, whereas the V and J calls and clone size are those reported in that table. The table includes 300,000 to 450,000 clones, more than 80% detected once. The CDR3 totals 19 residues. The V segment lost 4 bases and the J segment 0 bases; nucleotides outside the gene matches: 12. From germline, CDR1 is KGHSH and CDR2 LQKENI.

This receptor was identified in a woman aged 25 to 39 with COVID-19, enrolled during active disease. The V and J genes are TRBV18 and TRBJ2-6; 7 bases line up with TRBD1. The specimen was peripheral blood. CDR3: CASSQTAGTDNSGANVLTF. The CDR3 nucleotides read TGTGCCAGCTCACAAACCGCCGGGACAGATAACTCTGGGGCCAACGTCCTGACTTTC.